This is a list of T cell receptor beta chains from one sample in a study of blood T cell repertoires in COVID-19. The assay was immunoSEQ multiplex PCR, and TCRdb's table has in-frame clones only and misses some. The repertoire holds about 190,000 clones, with around nine tenths as singletons. The sample was peripheral blood. The origin of the receptors is a man under 40 with acute or convalescent COVID-19. Both conserved end residues are part of each CDR3. A D gene is named only where the DNA matches it firmly. Clone size appears in some rows only: once, few, many, or a class for an expanded clone.

J gene,clone size,V gene,D gene,CDR3 DNA,CDR3 protein
TRBJ1-4,NA,TRBV6-2/TRBV6-3,NA,TGTGCCAGCAGTTTGGACAGCTTTAATGAAAGACTGTTTTTT,CASSLDSFNERLFF
TRBJ1-5,NA,TRBV4-1,NA,TGCGCCAGCAGCCAAGGAAATAGGGCAGGGTCCGGCAATCAGCCCCAGCATTTT,CASSQGNRAGSGNQPQHF
TRBJ1-2,NA,TRBV11-2,TRBD1,TGTGCCAGCAGCACAACGGGACAGGGGACCGGCTACACCTTC,CASSTTGQGTGYTF
TRBJ2-2,NA,TRBV7-9,NA,TGTGCCAGCAGCAATTACGGGAGCGGTACCGGGGAGCTGTTTTTT,CASSNYGSGTGELFF
TRBJ2-7,NA,TRBV5-4,TRBD1,TGTGCCAGCAGCGGGACAGGGTTAAGCTACGAGCAGTACTTC,CASSGTGLSYEQYF
TRBJ1-3,NA,TRBV9,NA,TGTGCCAGCAGCTCCGGTCCGAGCTCTGGAAACACCATATATTTT,CASSSGPSSGNTIYF
TRBJ1-3,NA,TRBV6-5,TRBD1,TGTGCCAGCAGTAACAGGGGTATTGGAAACACCATATATTTT,CASSNRGIGNTIYF
TRBJ2-2,NA,TRBV30,NA,TGTGCCTGGAGGGTACAGTCCACCGGGGAGCTGTTTTTT,CAWRVQSTGELFF
TRBJ2-3,once,TRBV6-5,TRBD1,TGTGCCAGCATCCTCACAGGGGGTTCCACAGATACGCAGTATTTT,CASILTGGSTDTQYF
TRBJ2-3,NA,TRBV19,NA,TGTGCCAGTAGTATTAAGGGGATAGATACGCAGTATTTT,CASSIKGIDTQYF
TRBJ2-2,NA,TRBV9,TRBD1,TGTGCCAGCAGCGACACCTCCTACCGGGACAGGGGCACGAACACCGGGGAGCTGTTTTTT,CASSDTSYRDRGTNTGELFF
TRBJ2-1,NA,TRBV11-2,TRBD2,TGTGCCAGCAGCTTAACAACTAGCGGGATTAGGCTGTTCTTC,CASSLTTSGIRLFF
TRBJ1-1,NA,TRBV14,NA,TGTGCCAGCAGCCGCGATTTGACAGGACCAGCTTTCTTT,CASSRDLTGPAFF
TRBJ2-3,NA,TRBV5-1,TRBD2,TGCGCCAGCAGCTTGGCCCCTCGCGCGGGGGGAAGAGATACGCAGTATTTT,CASSLAPRAGGRDTQYF
TRBJ2-3,NA,TRBV7-9,TRBD1,TGTGCCAGCAGCTTATCTTCGGGACAGGGGTTCAGAGATACGCAGTATTTT,CASSLSSGQGFRDTQYF
TRBJ1-5,NA,TRBV9,NA,TGTGCCAGCAGCGTAGGGGACAACGGACAGCCCCAGCATTTT,CASSVGDNGQPQHF
TRBJ2-3,NA,TRBV7-6,NA,TGTGCCAGCAGCTTATCCCCAGCGGGCACAGATACGCAGTATTTT,CASSLSPAGTDTQYF
TRBJ1-6,NA,TRBV19,NA,TGTGCCAGTAGTATAACCGGGACACAATCACCCCTCCACTTT,CASSITGTQSPLHF
TRBJ1-6,NA,TRBV28,NA,TGTGCCAGCAGCCCGGGTCAATTCTATAATTCACCCCTCCACTTT,CASSPGQFYNSPLHF
TRBJ1-1,NA,TRBV5-1,NA,TGCGCCAGCAGCGCAGGATCAGGGTCGGTTGAAGCTTTCTTT,CASSAGSGSVEAFF
TRBJ2-7,NA,TRBV28,NA,TGTGCCAGCAGTTTACCCAGGGGAGACTACGAGCAGTACTTC,CASSLPRGDYEQYF
TRBJ2-5,NA,TRBV19,TRBD1,TGTGCCAGTAGTATAGGTGGGACAGGACAAGAGACCCAGTACTTC,CASSIGGTGQETQYF
TRBJ1-3,NA,TRBV4-1,TRBD1,TGCGCCAGCAGCCAAGGACAGGGAACTGGAAACACCATATATTTT,CASSQGQGTGNTIYF
TRBJ1-6,NA,TRBV30,TRBD1,TGTGCCTGGGGGGGGCAGGGGGCGAATTCACCCCTCCACTTT,CAWGGQGANSPLHF
TRBJ1-5,NA,TRBV6-5,NA,TGTGCCAGCACAGAGGGCTTAAGCAATCAGCCCCAGCATTTT,CASTEGLSNQPQHF
TRBJ2-7,NA,TRBV3-1/TRBV3-2,NA,TGTGCCAGCAGCCAAGATAACAGGAGGGGCGAGCAGTACTTC,CASSQDNRRGEQYF
TRBJ2-5,NA,TRBV27,NA,TGTGCCAGCAGTTTATTCGGGGGGCATGGAGAGACCCAGTACTTC,CASSLFGGHGETQYF
TRBJ1-1,NA,TRBV5-1,NA,TGCGCCAGCAGCTTCGGGGATGACACTGAAGCTTTCTTT,CASSFGDDTEAFF
TRBJ1-2,NA,TRBV6-1,NA,TGTGCCAGCAGTGAAGCGGGGGAGGAGAGCTATGGCTACACCTTC,CASSEAGEESYGYTF
TRBJ1-1,NA,TRBV19,NA,TGTGCCAGCACAATCGGCGGGGGGAACACTGAAGCTTTCTTT,CASTIGGGNTEAFF
TRBJ1-2,NA,TRBV7-3,NA,TGTGCCAGCAGCCGGGAGGTGGGGGTCGGCTACACCTTC,CASSREVGVGYTF
TRBJ2-7,NA,TRBV28,NA,TGTGCCAGCAGCCTACCCCCCTACGAGCAGTACTTC,CASSLPPYEQYF
TRBJ2-2,NA,TRBV7-6,NA,TGTGCCAGCAGCTTAGGGGTGATGCGGGGTGGAGGCACCGGGGAGCTGTTTTTT,CASSLGVMRGGGTGELFF
TRBJ2-7,NA,TRBV2,NA,TGTGCCAGCAGGACACCCCAGGGTAGCTACGAGCAGTACTTC,CASRTPQGSYEQYF
TRBJ1-2,NA,TRBV6-5,TRBD1,TGTGCCAGCAGGCCTTACCGGACAGGGGGCAATGGCTACACCTTC,CASRPYRTGGNGYTF
TRBJ2-7,NA,TRBV11-3,NA,TGTGCCAGCAGCTTAGAAGACAGGACCGAGCAGTACTTC,CASSLEDRTEQYF
TRBJ1-4,NA,TRBV2,TRBD1,TGTGCCAGCAGTCTCCAGACAGGGGTGACAACTAATGAAAAACTGTTTTTT,CASSLQTGVTTNEKLFF
TRBJ2-7,NA,TRBV6-5,TRBD2,TGTGCCAGCAGCGGGACTAGCGGGAGTGGATACGAGCAGTACTTC,CASSGTSGSGYEQYF
TRBJ1-2,NA,TRBV28,TRBD1,TGTGCCAGCAGTTCAGGACAGGGCTATGGCTACACCTTC,CASSSGQGYGYTF
TRBJ2-2,NA,TRBV7-2,NA,TGTGCCAGCAGCTTAGAGCCACACACCGGGGAGCTGTTTTTT,CASSLEPHTGELFF
TRBJ1-2,once,TRBV20-1,NA,TGCAGTGCTAGTTCCAGCGAACGGGGCTACACCTTC,CSASSSERGYTF
TRBJ2-2,NA,TRBV11-2,NA,TGTGCCAGCAGCACGGACTGGACCAACACCGGGGAGCTGTTTTTT,CASSTDWTNTGELFF
TRBJ1-2,NA,TRBV7-8,NA,TGTGCCAGCAGCAATTGGATAGCCGGTGGCTACACCTTC,CASSNWIAGGYTF
TRBJ2-1,NA,TRBV7-9,TRBD2,TGTGCCAGCAGCTTAAGGGCAGCGGGAGGATCCAATGAGCAGTTCTTC,CASSLRAAGGSNEQFF
TRBJ1-5,NA,TRBV3-1/TRBV3-2,TRBD1,TGTGCCAGCAGCTCCGGGACAGGGGCCCTCCTAGGAGGGCCCCAGCATTTT,CASSSGTGALLGGPQHF
TRBJ1-1,NA,TRBV12-5,TRBD1,TGTGCTAGTGGTCCCGGGACAGAGAACACTGAAGCTTTCTTT,CASGPGTENTEAFF
TRBJ2-1,once,TRBV11-3,NA,TGTGCCAGCAGCTTGACAGTCGGCAGAGGTGAGCAGTTCTTC,CASSLTVGRGEQFF
TRBJ1-2,NA,TRBV2,NA,TGTGCCAGCAGTACGCAAACAGGGCGGACCTATGGCTACACCTTC,CASSTQTGRTYGYTF
TRBJ1-6,few,TRBV7-6,TRBD1,TGTGCCAGCAGCCGAATTGGACAGGGGGTGGGATCACCCCTCCACTTT,CASSRIGQGVGSPLHF
TRBJ2-7,NA,TRBV9,TRBD2,TGTGCCAGCAGCGTAGCCGAGCGGGGGAAACCCTACGAGCAGTACTTC,CASSVAERGKPYEQYF
TRBJ2-7,NA,TRBV7-6,TRBD2,TGTGCCAGCAGCTTAGGACTAGCGGGAGGCTCCTACGAGCAGTACTTC,CASSLGLAGGSYEQYF
TRBJ2-5,few,TRBV10-3,NA,TGTGCCATCAGAATGGCAAGACAAGAGACCCAGTACTTC,CAIRMARQETQYF
TRBJ2-3,NA,TRBV19,NA,TGTGCCAGTAGTATCTCCTCGCGCCTAGTTTCCACAGATACGCAGTATTTT,CASSISSRLVSTDTQYF
TRBJ2-1,NA,TRBV7-9,TRBD2,TGTGCCAGCAGCGCTAGACTAGCGGGCTCATACAATGAGCAGTTCTTC,CASSARLAGSYNEQFF
TRBJ1-2,NA,TRBV27,TRBD1,TGTGCCAGCAGTCCTGGGACAGGGGGGAGTCGCTACACCTTC,CASSPGTGGSRYTF
TRBJ2-7,NA,TRBV28,TRBD1,TGTGCCACCAGGACAGGGGACTACGAGCAGTACTTC,CATRTGDYEQYF
TRBJ1-1,NA,TRBV19,NA,TGTGCCAGTAGTTCACAGGCTCCGAACACTGAAGCTTTCTTT,CASSSQAPNTEAFF